These 10 T cell receptor beta chains were sequenced from one sample in a study of CD8 T cells in Susac syndrome. The authors reverse transcribed roughly 0.5 to 1 ug RNA with random hexamers. TCRdb called the immunoSEQ multiplex PCR reads again in MiXCR, with one record for every CDR3 protein. The sample lists some 170,000 distinct CDR3 sequences, roughly 95% occurring once. The sample comprised CD4+ T cells from PBMCs. The source of these receptors is a human donor in good health.

The chain has TRBV4-3 and TRBJ2-7; 8 nucleotides align to TRBD1. CDR3 length: 14 residues. Germline values: CDR1 LGHNA, CDR2 YSLEER. With 4 bases clipped from V and 4 bases from J, the junction kept 6 bases outside the gene matches. The CDR3 region has the DNA TGCGCCAGCAGCCTTCGGACAGGGAGATACGAGCAGTACTTC. Its protein is CASSLRTGRYEQYF.

The chain employs TRBV15 and TRBJ2-3; 9 nucleotides match TRBD2. This CDR3 is built from 18 residues. From germline, CDR1 is LNHNV and CDR2 YYDKDF (reference sequence). Trimming at V came to 0 bases and at J to 3 bases, leaving 10 bases not matched to a gene. CDR3 sequence (DNA): TGTGCCACCAGCAGAGATGGCGGGAGGGCCCTCGGGACAGATACGCAGTATTTT. Its protein is CATSRDGGRALGTDTQYF.

This chain links TRBV27 with TRBJ2-3; D is possibly TRBD1 (6 bases). The V gene's germline CDR1 is MNHEY and CDR2 SMNVEV (reference sequence). This CDR3 region has 14 residues. V lost 0 bases, J lost 6 bases, and 10 bases lay in between. The CDR3 nucleotides read TGTGCCAGCAGTTTATCAAGGACAGTGGATACGCAGTATTTT. Its protein is CASSLSRTVDTQYF.

The rearrangement links TRBV24-1 to TRBJ2-1; D call uncertain. Germline V gene lookup returns CDR1 KGHDR and CDR2 SFDVKD. The CDR3 contains 12 residues. Between the trimmed V and J ends, which lost 0 bases and 10 bases, there was a span of 6 bases. The CDR3 reads CATSDLDTEQFF. CDR3 DNA sequence: TGTGCCACCAGTGATTTGGACACCGAGCAGTTCTTC.

The chain uses TRBV30 and TRBJ1-5; a possible D gene is TRBD1 (6 bases). The CDR3 has 14 residues. The V gene lost 4 bases and the J gene lost 3 bases, with 13 bases spanning the gap. Germline lookup yields CDR1 GTSNPN and CDR2 SVGIG (reference sequence). The CDR3 reads CAWNLQGINQPQHF. For the CDR3, the DNA is TGTGCCTGGAACCTACAGGGAATCAATCAGCCCCAGCATTTT.

The chain couples TRBV29-1 to TRBJ2-5; maybe TRBD2 (6 bases). The CDR3 totals 13 residues. The V gene lost 1 base and the J gene lost 1 base, with 7 bases spanning the gap. Germline V gene sequence: CDR1 SQVTM, CDR2 ANQGSEA. The DNA of the CDR3 is TGCAGCGTTGAAGCGGGAGCCCAAGAGACCCAGTACTTC. This gives the protein CSVEAGAQETQYF.

The J gene is TRBJ2-5, the V gene TRBV3-1; D unresolved. The CDR3 loop spans 14 amino acids. Germline assignment: CDR1 LGHDT and CDR2 YNNKEL (reference sequence). V lost 1 base, J lost 0 bases, and 6 bases lay in between. This CDR3 is CASSQGVYQETQYF. The CDR3 coding sequence is TGTGCCAGCAGCCAAGGGGTGTACCAAGAGACCCAGTACTTC.

This clonotype occurred a few times. This rearrangement joins TRBV24-1 to TRBJ1-1, with TRBD1 matching 7 bases. The trim removed 11 bases at V and 0 bases at J, leaving 2 bases unmatched. Germline V gene lookup returns CDR1 KGHDR and CDR2 SFDVKD. CDR3 length: 12 residues. The CDR3, as DNA: TGTGCCATACAGGGGATGAACACTGAAGCTTTCTTT. This sequence encodes CAIQGMNTEAFF.

The CDR3 DNA reads TGTGCCAGCAGCTTAAGGGTAATCAGTTACGAGCAGTACTTC. This codes for CASSLRVISYEQYF. The chain uses TRBV7-2 and TRBJ2-7; D remains ambiguous. CDR3 size: 14 residues. V was shortened by 2 bases and J by 4 bases, with 12 bases between the two germline ends. CDR1 SGHTA and CDR2 FQGNSA come from the germline V gene.

V gene TRBV29-1 combines with J gene TRBJ2-7; unclear D gene. V lost 4 bases and J 4 bases, leaving 14 bases between the germline ends. This CDR3 has 13 amino acids. Germline loops: CDR1 SQVTM, CDR2 ANQGSEA. The CDR3 coding sequence is TGCAGCGTTGCGTGGACCAACGGGTACGAGCAGTACTTC. Its protein product is CSVAWTNGYEQYF.